This T cell receptor beta chain is drawn from a study of cytomegalovirus exposure and HLA in healthy donors. The study's findings and limits: TCR sequences were mostly rare, though some public TCRs occurred in many donors.

The table lists this clone with a few counts. The antigen remains undetermined. 60 Vbeta and 13 Jbeta primers were used in PCR. Here immunoSEQ multiplex PCR was the method, and the copy in TCRdb shows in-frame clones only, minus some. The sample records tens of thousands of clones, 55% to 70% being singletons. This CDR3 spans 15 amino acids. Looked up from germline, CDR1 is SGHKS and CDR2 is YYEKEE (reference sequence). The J segment lost 1 base and the V segment lost 4 bases, leaving 7 bases of the junction unmatched. This sequence joins TRBV5-5 and TRBJ1-1; 7 nucleotides agree with TRBD1. The clonotype was recovered from a boy younger than 18 in good health and CMV-seropositive. Sequences were obtained from PBMCs. Here the CDR3 DNA reads TGTGCCAGCAGCGGCCGGGACAGAACGAACACTGAAGCTTTCTTT. It translates to CASSGRDRTNTEAFF.